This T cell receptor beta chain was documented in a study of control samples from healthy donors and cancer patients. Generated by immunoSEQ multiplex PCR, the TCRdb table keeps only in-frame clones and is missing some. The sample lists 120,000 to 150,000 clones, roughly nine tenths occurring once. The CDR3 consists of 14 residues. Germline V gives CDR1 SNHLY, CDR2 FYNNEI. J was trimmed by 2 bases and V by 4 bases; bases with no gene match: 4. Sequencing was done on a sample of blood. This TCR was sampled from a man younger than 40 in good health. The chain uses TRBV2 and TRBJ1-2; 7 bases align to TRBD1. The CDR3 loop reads CASSGGTENYGYTF. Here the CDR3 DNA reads TGTGCCAGCAGTGGGGGGACAGAAAACTATGGCTACACCTTC.